The T cell receptor beta chain described here comes from a study of blood T cell repertoires in COVID-19. The repertoire was sequenced with immunoSEQ multiplex PCR; TCRdb's copy has only in-frame clones and lacks some. The sample lists about 130,000 clones, about 75% occurring once. CDR1 is MGHRA and CDR2 is YSYEKL in the germline V gene. The CDR3 has 15 amino acids. V shed 0 bases and J shed 5 bases, with 13 bases lying between them. Source material: peripheral blood. This sequence joins TRBV4-1 and TRBJ1-2; no clear D gene. This TCR was recovered from a man older than 75 with acute or convalescent COVID-19. CDR3 DNA sequence: TGCGCCAGCAGCCAAGATGAAGGCGGGCAGTATGGCTACACCTTC. Protein sequence: CASSQDEGGQYGYTF.